The clone carrying this TCR beta chain was seen a handful of times. No antigen is known for it. Next came a second PCR, run for about 7 to 12 cycles, which used a sample-barcoded 5' primer along with a J-beta primer mix. TCRdb fed the 5' RACE reads into MiXCR, producing one record per CDR3 protein. The data show 1.5 million to 2 million distinct CDR3 sequences, less than 50% seen once. This specimen comes from a study of blood T cells in healthy people across ages. Overall study results and limits: A strong correlation was seen between TCR beta diversity and naive T cell percentage. Estimated diversity across one million T cells was deemed an underestimate.

Sequencing used blood. This clonotype was obtained from a woman aged 40 to 49 in good health.

CDR3 protein: CSVVSGEVPYNEQFF. The CDR3 DNA follows: TGCAGCGTTGTGTCCGGGGAGGTACCCTACAATGAGCAGTTCTTC. The rearrangement uses TRBV29-1 and TRBJ2-1, with D tentatively TRBD2 (6 bases). V dropped 4 bases and J dropped 2 bases, with 15 bases sitting between them. In germline, CDR1 is SQVTM, CDR2 ANQGSEA. The CDR3 spans 15 residues.